One sample yielded the 11 T cell receptor beta chains listed below, sequenced in a study of T cell repertoires and Cas9 in healthy adults. Assay used: immunoSEQ multiplex PCR; TCRdb lists only in-frame clones, some missing. This table holds tens of thousands of clones, approximately 90% found once. The sequencing input was CD4+ effector T cells (CD127+, CD25-, CD137-, CD154-) from PBMCs; culture status not recorded. The receptors were sampled from a human donor in good health.

The gene calls are TRBV9 and TRBJ2-5; a weak D match, TRBD1 (5 bases). This CDR3 has 13 amino acids. CDR1 and CDR2 (germline): SGDLS, YYNGEE. Deletions cut 0 bases from V and 5 bases from J, with 8 bases between. The CDR3 reads CASSVAGRETQYF. DNA of the CDR3: TGTGCCAGCAGCGTAGCAGGGCGGGAGACCCAGTACTTC.

This clone was seen a few times. CDR3 nucleotide sequence: TGTGCCAGCCATTCGACTGGGACCCAGTACTTC. Translating it yields CASHSTGTQYF. The chain combines TRBV5-6 with TRBJ2-5; D unclear. The CDR3 is 11 amino acids. V was pared by 7 bases and J by 7 bases, with 11 bases between. Germline-derived CDR1 and CDR2 are SGHDT and YYEEEE.

The chain has TRBV19 and TRBJ2-6; TRBD2 might be the D (6 bases). This CDR3 region has 15 residues. CDR1 is LNHDA and CDR2 is SQIVND in the germline V gene (reference sequence). V was pared by 5 bases and J by 2 bases, with 10 bases between. CDR3 DNA: TGTGCCAGTAGTCTCGGCGGGGCTGGGGCCAACGTCCTGACTTTC. Protein sequence: CASSLGGAGANVLTF.

The CDR3 DNA reads TGTGCCAGCAGCCCCCCCCCGGGGCAGGACACTGAAGCTTTCTTT. Amino acid sequence: CASSPPPGQDTEAFF. The genes are TRBV5-4 and TRBJ1-1, with a weak D call TRBD1 (5 bases). The V end was cut by 4 bases, the J end by 3 bases, with 16 bases between. Germline CDR1 and CDR2: SGHNT and YYREEE (reference sequence). The length of the CDR3 is 15 residues.

This clone appeared once. The V and J genes are TRBV12-1 and TRBJ2-7; TRBD2, the D gene given by the table, was not confirmed from the DNA. TRBV12-1 is deemed a pseudogene. There are 14 residues in the CDR3. The CDR3 reads CATSPGTSPVEQYF. The CDR3 DNA follows: TGTGCCACCAGCCCGGGAACTAGCCCAGTCGAGCAGTACTTC.

This chain connects TRBV27 to TRBJ2-7; 9 positions agree with TRBD1. This CDR3 is 18 amino acids long. The V gene's germline CDR1 is MNHEY and CDR2 SMNVEV (reference sequence). V was clipped by 2 bases and J by 6 bases; unmatched bases: 17. Here the CDR3 reads CASSLGGPGTGLPREQYV. DNA of the CDR3: TGTGCCAGCAGTTTAGGGGGCCCGGGGACAGGGCTTCCCCGCGAGCAGTACGTC.

The CDR3 is CASSPDRHTDTQYF. CDR3 nucleotides: TGTGCCAGCTCACCGGACAGGCATACAGATACGCAGTATTTT. This chain links TRBV18 with TRBJ2-3, with 7 bases matching TRBD1. Trimming cost V 3 bases and J 3 bases; bases outside gene matches: 3. Germline CDR1 reads KGHSH; CDR2 reads LQKENI. The CDR3 has 14 amino acids.

A single count supports this clone. CDR3 sequence reads: CASSKAGGGQGRYEQYV. The CDR3 DNA sequence: TGTGCCAGCAGCAAAGCCGGGGGGGGACAGGGTCGCTACGAGCAGTACGTC. The chain has TRBV21-1 and TRBJ2-7; the listed D gene, TRBD1, was not tested against the DNA. TRBV21-1 is a documented pseudogene. This CDR3 is built from 17 residues.

This clone was picked up one time. This chain joins TRBV23-1 and TRBJ1-2; tentatively, D is TRBD1 (6 bases). TRBV23-1 is an open reading frame whose function is uncertain. Trimming stripped 0 bases from V and 1 base from J, with 18 bases between. CDR3 size: 18 residues. Here the CDR3 reads CASSQSTETGRSNYGYTF. In DNA, the CDR3 is TGCGCCAGCAGTCAATCCACCGAGACAGGAAGGAGTAACTATGGCTACACCTTC.

The rearrangement uses TRBV6-6 and TRBJ1-1; possible D gene TRBD1, 6 bases. Per the germline V gene, CDR1 is MNHNY and CDR2 is SVGAGI (reference sequence). CDR3 length equals 14 residues. Trimming removed 4 bases at V and 1 base at J, with 10 bases between. CDR3 DNA sequence: TGTGCCAGCAGTTGGGACATTCGGAACACTGAAGCTTTCTTT. As protein: CASSWDIRNTEAFF.

This rearrangement joins TRBV5-1 to TRBJ2-2; TRBD2 agrees at 7 bases. V shed 7 bases, J shed 6 bases, and the junction held 12 bases outside the gene matches. This CDR3 region has 15 residues. The germline CDR1 and CDR2 sequences are SGHRS and YFSETQ. The CDR3 DNA sequence: TGCGCCAGCCGCCCCATGGGGGGGGGATCCGGGGAGCTGTTTTTT. Its protein product is CASRPMGGGSGELFF.